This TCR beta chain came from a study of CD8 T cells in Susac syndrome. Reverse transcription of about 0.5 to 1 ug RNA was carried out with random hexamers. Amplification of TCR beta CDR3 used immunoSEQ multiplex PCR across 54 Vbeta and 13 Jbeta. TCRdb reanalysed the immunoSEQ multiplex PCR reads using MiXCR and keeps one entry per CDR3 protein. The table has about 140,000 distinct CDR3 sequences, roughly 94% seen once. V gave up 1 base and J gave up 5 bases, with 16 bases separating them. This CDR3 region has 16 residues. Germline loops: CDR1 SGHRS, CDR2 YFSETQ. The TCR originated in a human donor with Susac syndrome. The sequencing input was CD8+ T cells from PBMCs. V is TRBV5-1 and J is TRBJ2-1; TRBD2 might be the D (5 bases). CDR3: CASSLIAREADNEQFF. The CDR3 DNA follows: TGCGCCAGCAGCTTGATAGCGAGAGAAGCCGACAATGAGCAGTTCTTC. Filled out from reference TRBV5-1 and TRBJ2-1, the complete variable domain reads KAGVTQTPRYLIKTRGQQVTLSCSPISGHRSVSWYQQTPGQGLQFLFEYFSETQRNKGNFPGRFSGRQFSNSRSEMNVSTLELGDSALYLCASSLIAREADNEQFFGPGTRLTVL.